Listed below are T cell receptor beta chains from one sample, sequenced in a study of blood T cell repertoires in COVID-19. Assay used: immunoSEQ multiplex PCR; TCRdb lists only in-frame clones, some missing. The top ten hold roughly 13% of the sample, which has around 300,000 clones, 75% to 90% seen once. Input material: peripheral blood. These receptors came from a woman aged 70-85 years with COVID-19, enrolled during active disease. The CDR3 runs from the conserved cysteine through the conserved F or W. The D gene is left open where the match is weak. Clone size appears in some rows only: once, few, many, or a class for an expanded clone.

>few|-|TRBV24-1|TRBJ1-2
TGTGCCACCAGTGATTCTTTCAGGGCTAGTGGCTACACCTTC
CATSDSFRASGYTF
>-|-|TRBV5-1|TRBJ1-1
TGCGCCGTCGGTGGGGGGTCGAACACTGAAGCTTTCTTT
CAVGGGSNTEAFF
>-|-|TRBV24-1|TRBJ2-7
TGTGCCACCAGTGATGTTACAGGGCTTGAGCAGTACTTC
CATSDVTGLEQYF
>-|-|TRBV5-1|TRBJ1-2
TGCGCCAGCTGGGAGGGTCCAGGGGCAGAGGGTCTCTATGGCTACACCTTC
CASWEGPGAEGLYGYTF
>-|TRBD2|TRBV6-2/TRBV6-3|TRBJ2-1
TGTGCCAGCAGTTCCTCGACTAGCTGGGATGAGCAGTTCTTC
CASSSSTSWDEQFF
>-|TRBD1|TRBV2|TRBJ2-4
TGTGCCAGCAGCTTCCCTACCGGGACAGGAAGGGACATTCAGTACTTC
CASSFPTGTGRDIQYF
>-|-|TRBV12-1|TRBJ2-1
TGTGCCAGCAGCTTCCGTCCCACAGGGCGCAATGAGCAGTTCTTC
CASSFRPTGRNEQFF
>-|TRBD1|TRBV18|TRBJ2-7
TGTGCCAGCTCACCAGGACAGGGAGTTTACGAGCAGTACTTC
CASSPGQGVYEQYF
>-|TRBD2|TRBV5-1|TRBJ2-5
TGCGCCAGCCGCCCCTATTCTAGCGGGGGGAAAGGGGTCGGGGAGACCCAGTACTTC
CASRPYSSGGKGVGETQYF
>-|TRBD2|TRBV12-5|TRBJ2-5
TGTGCTAGTGACTTAGCGGGGTCAGAGACCCAGTACTTC
CASDLAGSETQYF
>-|TRBD1|TRBV11-2|TRBJ1-1
TGTGCCAGCAGCCTGAGACAGGGGGCGACCACTGAAGCTTTCTTT
CASSLRQGATTEAFF
>-|TRBD2|TRBV4-3|TRBJ2-3
TGCGCCAGCAGCCAAGAACCTAGCGGGGGACCAGATACGCAGTATTTT
CASSQEPSGGPDTQYF
>-|TRBD1|TRBV5-8|TRBJ2-7
TGTGCCAGCATCCGACAGGGGTCCTACGAGCAGTACTTC
CASIRQGSYEQYF
>-|-|TRBV5-6|TRBJ1-6
TGTGCCAGCAGCTCCCAGGTTAGCTCCTATAATTCACCCCTCCACTTT
CASSSQVSSYNSPLHF
>-|TRBD1|TRBV3-1/TRBV3-2|TRBJ1-2
TGTGCCAGCAGCCAAATGGCCGGGACAGGGTACGGCTACACCTTC
CASSQMAGTGYGYTF
>-|-|TRBV2|TRBJ2-1
TGTGCCAGCAGTCTTAGCCCCAATGAGCAGTTCTTC
CASSLSPNEQFF
>-|-|TRBV7-2|TRBJ1-1
TGTGCCAGCAGCTTAGGGTTTAATCGGGTGGAAGCTTTCTTT
CASSLGFNRVEAFF
>once|-|TRBV12-3/TRBV12-4|TRBJ2-5
TGTGCCAGCAGTTCCGAGAGGCAGGAGACCCAGTACTTC
CASSSERQETQYF
>-|-|TRBV3-1/TRBV3-2|TRBJ1-4
TGTGCCAGCAGCCTCCTGGGCGAAAAACTGTTTTTT
CASSLLGEKLFF
>few|-|TRBV7-8|TRBJ1-3
TGTGCCAGCAGCCTTTCCATCAGGGGTGCTGGAAACACCATATATTTT
CASSLSIRGAGNTIYF
>-|-|TRBV19|TRBJ1-3
TGTGCCAGTAGCCGATCCATGACAGGATCTGGAAACACCATATATTTT
CASSRSMTGSGNTIYF
>once|TRBD1|TRBV27|TRBJ2-7
TGTGCCAGCAGTTCCAATGGACAGGGGAGCTACGAGCAGTACTTC
CASSSNGQGSYEQYF
>-|-|TRBV5-1|TRBJ1-1
TGCGCCAGCAGCGCCCTCGGGGGGGCGGAGAGCACTGAAGCTTTCTTT
CASSALGGAESTEAFF
>-|TRBD2|TRBV24-1|TRBJ2-5
TGTGCCACCAGTGACCGACAGCGGGGACAAGAGACCCAGTACTTC
CATSDRQRGQETQYF
>-|TRBD1|TRBV6-5|TRBJ2-3
TGTGCCAGCATCAACCAGGGGGCACAGTATTTT
CASINQGAQYF
>-|-|TRBV28|TRBJ1-6
TGTGCCAGCAGCCCTACTAGCTCCTATAATTCACCCCTCCACTTT
CASSPTSSYNSPLHF
>-|TRBD2|TRBV7-2|TRBJ2-1
TGTGCCAGCAGCTTGGCTAGCGGGGGGCTCCCGACCTACAATGAGCAGTTCTTC
CASSLASGGLPTYNEQFF
>-|TRBD1|TRBV5-1|TRBJ2-7
TGCGCCAGCAGAACCGGGACAGGGGCATACGAGCAGTACTTC
CASRTGTGAYEQYF
>few|-|TRBV6-6|TRBJ2-7
TGTGCCACCGATGCGGGGTCCTACGAGCAGTACTTC
CATDAGSYEQYF
>-|-|TRBV5-1|TRBJ1-3
TGCGCCAGCAGCCCCGGTCAATCTGGAAACACCATATATTTT
CASSPGQSGNTIYF
>-|TRBD1|TRBV5-4|TRBJ1-6
TGTGCCAGCAGCTTGGACAGGGGCTCCTATAATTCACCCCTCCACTTT
CASSLDRGSYNSPLHF
>-|TRBD1|TRBV11-2|TRBJ1-1
TGTGCCAGCAGCTTTATCAGGGGGCTTCAGGGGAACACTGAAGCTTTCTTT
CASSFIRGLQGNTEAFF
>-|TRBD1|TRBV5-1|TRBJ2-7
TGCGCCAGCAGCCCGGTGGGACAGGACTCCTACGAGCAGTACTTC
CASSPVGQDSYEQYF
>-|-|TRBV27|TRBJ2-1
TGTGCCAGCAGTTCCCCGGTGTCGACGAGGGGGGGCCTCTACAATGAGCAGTTCTTC
CASSSPVSTRGGLYNEQFF
>-|-|TRBV21-1|TRBJ1-1
TGTGCCAGCAGCAAAGGTTTCGGGTTAGAAGACACTGAAGCTTTCTTT
CASSKGFGLEDTEAFF
>-|-|TRBV9|TRBJ2-5
TGTGCCAGCAGCGTAGCTACTGGCGGCAGTCAAGAGACCCAGTACTTC
CASSVATGGSQETQYF
>-|-|TRBV7-3|TRBJ2-3
TGTGCCAGCAGCTTTGGGGGGTCAGCAGATACGCAGTATTTT
CASSFGGSADTQYF
>-|TRBD1|TRBV29-1|TRBJ1-2
TGCAGCGTTGATGACAGGGGGGGCTACACCTTC
CSVDDRGGYTF